This T cell receptor beta chain came from a study of CD8+CD57+ T cells in acquired aplastic anemia. As for the study in general: Quantities of DNA derived from sorted CD4+ and CD8+ cells averaged roughly 3 ug.

Study conclusions and caveats: CD8+ Simpson's diversity in patients was not significantly different from that in controls.

TCR beta VDJ combinations and CDR3 sequences were profiled from genomic DNA. One entry per CDR3 protein, called by TCRdb with MiXCR from the reads. The sample lists 33,000 or so distinct CDR3 sequences; around 82% were seen once. Germline assignment: CDR1 SGHTA and CDR2 FQGNSA. Trimming took 5 bases from V and 8 from J; bases not matched to a gene: 10. The CDR3 has 14 residues. This clonotype was seen a few times. The antigen remains undetermined. Specimen: sorted CD4+, CD8+, or CD8+CD57+ T cells (not recorded which) from PBMCs. This TCR derives from a human donor in good health, serving as a control. The gene calls are TRBV7-2 and TRBJ1-2, with TRBD1 identical over 8 bases. CDR3 nucleotide sequence: TGTGCCAGCAGCACCCACGGACAGGGCTGGGGCTACACCTTC. Protein product: CASSTHGQGWGYTF.